This T cell receptor (beta chain) derives from a study of blood T cell repertoires in COVID-19. TCRdb's table, derived via immunoSEQ multiplex PCR, lists solely in-frame clones and lacks some. Of 250,000 to 350,000 clones in the sample, around 84% were seen once. Sequencing was carried out using peripheral blood. The receptor's source is a human donor with COVID-19, enrolled during active disease. The donor label of this sample is uncertain.

CDR3 residues: CASSILAGSYNEQFF. CDR3 bases: TGTGCCAGCAGCATTTTAGCCGGCTCCTACAATGAGCAGTTCTTC. The chain combines TRBV9 with TRBJ2-1; D not certain. V lost 4 bases to trimming and J lost 0 bases, with 11 bases between them. The CDR3 spans 15 residues. Germline lookup yields CDR1 SGDLS and CDR2 YYNGEE.